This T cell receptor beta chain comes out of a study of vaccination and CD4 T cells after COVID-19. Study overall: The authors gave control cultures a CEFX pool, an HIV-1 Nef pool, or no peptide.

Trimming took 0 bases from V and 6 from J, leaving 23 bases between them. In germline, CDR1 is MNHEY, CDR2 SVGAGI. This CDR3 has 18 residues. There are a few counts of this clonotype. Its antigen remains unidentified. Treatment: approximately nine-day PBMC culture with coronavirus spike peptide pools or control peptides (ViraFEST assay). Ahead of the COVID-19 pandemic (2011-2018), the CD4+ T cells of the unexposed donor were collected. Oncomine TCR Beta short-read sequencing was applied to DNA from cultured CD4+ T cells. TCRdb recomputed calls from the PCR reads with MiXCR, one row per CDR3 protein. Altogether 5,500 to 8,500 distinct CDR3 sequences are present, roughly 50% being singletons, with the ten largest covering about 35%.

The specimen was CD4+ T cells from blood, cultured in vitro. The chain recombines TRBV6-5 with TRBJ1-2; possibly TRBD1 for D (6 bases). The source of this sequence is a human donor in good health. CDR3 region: CASSYSTLNLQDSNGYTF. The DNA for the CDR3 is TGTGCCAGCAGTTACTCGACTTTAAACCTCCAGGACAGTAATGGCTACACCTTC.